These T cell receptor beta chains were read from a single sample in a study of T cells in narcolepsy. Generated by immunoSEQ multiplex PCR, the TCRdb table keeps only in-frame clones and is missing some. The table includes tens of thousands of clones, roughly nine tenths detected once. What was sequenced was CD45RA- memory CD4+ T cells from PBMCs. These TCRs come from a human donor with narcolepsy. Both conserved end residues are part of each CDR3. A D gene is named only where the DNA matches it firmly. Size values are once, few and many counts, or a class for expanded clones, and some rows have none.

d_call,clone_size,cdr3_length,j_call,v_call,cdr3_nt,cdr3_aa
-,-,20,TRBJ2-3,TRBV1,TGCACCAGCAGCCAAAGGACCCTTCGGGGGGGCTTGATTAGCACAGATACGCAGTATTTT,CTSSQRTLRGGLISTDTQYF
-,-,15,TRBJ1-2,TRBV5-6,TGTGCCAGCAGCTTAACCGGGACTGTGAACTATGGCTACACCTTC,CASSLTGTVNYGYTF
-,-,14,TRBJ2-5,TRBV5-1,TGCGCCAGCACCCCTGGGGCAGTACAAGAGACCCAGTACTTC,CASTPGAVQETQYF
-,-,16,TRBJ1-2,TRBV4-2,TGTGCCAGCAGCCAAGATTGGGGGGCCAGCCACTATGGCTACACCTTC,CASSQDWGASHYGYTF
TRBD2,-,15,TRBJ2-5,TRBV9,TGTGCCAGCAGCGCCCAGCGGGGGGACCAAGAGACCCAGTACTTC,CASSAQRGDQETQYF
TRBD1,once,13,TRBJ1-2,TRBV19,TGTGCCAGTAGGTTGGACAGGAACTATGGCTACACCTTC,CASRLDRNYGYTF
-,-,14,TRBJ1-2,TRBV30,TGTGCCTGGAGTGTAGGGACCGCTAACTATGGCTACACCTTC,CAWSVGTANYGYTF
-,-,11,TRBJ2-1,TRBV2,TGTGCCAGCAAATCTGGGGGAGAGCAGTTCTTC,CASKSGGEQFF
-,-,13,TRBJ1-3,TRBV25-1,TGTGCCAGCCAATTCCCCTCTGGAAACACCATATATTTT,CASQFPSGNTIYF
TRBD2,-,16,TRBJ2-3,TRBV6-4,TGTGCCAGCAGTGAAGGGTCGGCGGGGGGGCTTCACACGCAGTATTTT,CASSEGSAGGLHTQYF
TRBD2,-,15,TRBJ2-3,TRBV7-6,TGTGCCAGCAGCTTAGAATCGCGGGAGGGCCTCACGCAGTATTTT,CASSLESREGLTQYF
-,-,17,TRBJ2-3,TRBV5-1,TGCGCCAGCAGCTTGGATAGGTGGGCAGGGCTCACAGATACGCAGTATTTT,CASSLDRWAGLTDTQYF
TRBD1,-,14,TRBJ1-1,TRBV2,TGTGCCAGCAGTGAACGGACAGGGGACACTGAAGCTTTCTTT,CASSERTGDTEAFF